The rows below give T cell receptor beta chains drawn from one sample of a study of blood T cell repertoires in COVID-19. Repertoires were generated with immunoSEQ multiplex PCR, while TCRdb's copy carries only in-frame clones and drops some. This sample carries about 160,000 clones, more than 65% of them seen once, and the ten largest clones take approximately 15%. The sequencing input was peripheral blood. All receptors come from a woman of 80 years or more with acute or convalescent COVID-19. Each CDR3 is given with its conserved first and last residue. Fields, in order: CDR3 length, J gene, V gene, clone size, D gene, CDR3 protein, CDR3 DNA. A D gene is named only where the DNA matches it firmly. Rows may omit the clone size; those that give it use once, few, many or a size class.

CDR3 length: 15
J gene: TRBJ2-7
V gene: TRBV6-5
clone size: -
D gene: -
CDR3 protein: CASSPHRDSFYEQYF
CDR3 DNA: TGTGCCAGCAGTCCCCACCGGGACTCTTTCTACGAGCAGTACTTC

CDR3 length: 13
J gene: TRBJ1-1
V gene: TRBV6-5
clone size: -
D gene: -
CDR3 protein: CASPKDIDTEAFF
CDR3 DNA: TGTGCCAGCCCAAAAGACATTGACACTGAAGCTTTCTTT

CDR3 length: 13
J gene: TRBJ1-1
V gene: TRBV15
clone size: -
D gene: TRBD1
CDR3 protein: CATSRLQGLEAFF
CDR3 DNA: TGTGCCACCAGCAGACTACAGGGGCTTGAAGCTTTCTTT

CDR3 length: 14
J gene: TRBJ1-1
V gene: TRBV18
clone size: -
D gene: TRBD1
CDR3 protein: CASSPTGGGTEAFF
CDR3 DNA: TGTGCCAGCTCGCCGACAGGGGGCGGCACTGAAGCTTTCTTT

CDR3 length: 15
J gene: TRBJ2-1
V gene: TRBV6-2/TRBV6-3
clone size: -
D gene: -
CDR3 protein: CASSYLASSYNEQFF
CDR3 DNA: TGTGCCAGCAGTTATCTAGCGAGCTCCTACAATGAGCAGTTCTTC

CDR3 length: 14
J gene: TRBJ1-1
V gene: TRBV5-1
clone size: -
D gene: -
CDR3 protein: CASSLTGSDTEAFF
CDR3 DNA: TGCGCCAGCAGCTTGACGGGTTCGGACACTGAAGCTTTCTTT

CDR3 length: 14
J gene: TRBJ2-3
V gene: TRBV9
clone size: -
D gene: TRBD1
CDR3 protein: CASSGPGGTDTQYF
CDR3 DNA: TGTGCCAGCAGCGGACCAGGGGGAACAGATACGCAGTATTTT

CDR3 length: 14
J gene: TRBJ1-6
V gene: TRBV5-1
clone size: -
D gene: -
CDR3 protein: CASSREAGGSPLHF
CDR3 DNA: TGCGCCAGCAGCCGGGAGGCCGGGGGTTCACCCCTCCACTTT

CDR3 length: 17
J gene: TRBJ1-4
V gene: TRBV28
clone size: -
D gene: TRBD1
CDR3 protein: CASNTGTGLATNEKLFF
CDR3 DNA: TGTGCCAGCAACACCGGGACAGGGCTTGCAACTAATGAAAAACTGTTTTTT

CDR3 length: 16
J gene: TRBJ1-5
V gene: TRBV28
clone size: -
D gene: -
CDR3 protein: CASSSPDRPRNQPQHF
CDR3 DNA: TGTGCCAGCAGTTCCCCTGACAGACCGCGGAATCAGCCCCAGCATTTT

CDR3 length: 15
J gene: TRBJ2-7
V gene: TRBV7-9
clone size: -
D gene: -
CDR3 protein: CASSFLSGRAPEQYF
CDR3 DNA: TGTGCCAGCAGCTTTTTATCTGGGCGGGCTCCCGAGCAGTACTTC

CDR3 length: 14
J gene: TRBJ1-2
V gene: TRBV19
clone size: -
D gene: -
CDR3 protein: CASTPNGQTGGYTF
CDR3 DNA: TGTGCCAGTACCCCTAACGGACAGACGGGCGGCTACACCTTC

CDR3 length: 15
J gene: TRBJ2-3
V gene: TRBV2
clone size: once
D gene: TRBD2
CDR3 protein: CASSQAGGSTDTQYF
CDR3 DNA: TGTGCCAGCAGTCAAGCGGGGGGTTCCACAGATACGCAGTATTTT

CDR3 length: 16
J gene: TRBJ2-1
V gene: TRBV6-4
clone size: -
D gene: TRBD2
CDR3 protein: CASSATSGGAYNEQFF
CDR3 DNA: TGTGCCAGCAGTGCTACCAGCGGGGGGGCCTACAATGAGCAGTTCTTC

CDR3 length: 14
J gene: TRBJ1-1
V gene: TRBV19
clone size: -
D gene: TRBD1
CDR3 protein: CASTDRAGNTEAFF
CDR3 DNA: TGTGCCAGTACCGACAGGGCTGGAAACACTGAAGCTTTCTTT

CDR3 length: 13
J gene: TRBJ2-4
V gene: TRBV5-5
clone size: -
D gene: TRBD1
CDR3 protein: CASSRDRGNIQYF
CDR3 DNA: TGTGCCAGCAGCCGCGACAGGGGAAACATTCAGTACTTC

CDR3 length: 15
J gene: TRBJ2-1
V gene: TRBV2
clone size: -
D gene: TRBD2
CDR3 protein: CASSPTSGGWYEQFF
CDR3 DNA: TGTGCCAGCAGCCCGACTAGCGGGGGTTGGTATGAGCAGTTCTTC

CDR3 length: 15
J gene: TRBJ2-5
V gene: TRBV3-1/TRBV3-2
clone size: -
D gene: TRBD2
CDR3 protein: CASVLGASGTGTQYF
CDR3 DNA: TGTGCCAGCGTTCTTGGGGCTAGCGGGACGGGGACCCAGTACTTC

CDR3 length: 14
J gene: TRBJ1-1
V gene: TRBV3-1/TRBV3-2
clone size: once
D gene: -
CDR3 protein: CASSQDRVRTEAFF
CDR3 DNA: TGTGCCAGCAGCCAAGACAGGGTCCGGACTGAAGCTTTCTTT

CDR3 length: 15
J gene: TRBJ1-5
V gene: TRBV4-1
clone size: few
D gene: TRBD1
CDR3 protein: CASSRRDSSNQPQHF
CDR3 DNA: TGCGCCAGCAGCCGTAGGGACAGTTCTAATCAGCCCCAGCATTTT

CDR3 length: 14
J gene: TRBJ1-1
V gene: TRBV29-1
clone size: -
D gene: -
CDR3 protein: CSVEPRGENTEAFF
CDR3 DNA: TGCAGCGTCGAACCTAGGGGCGAGAACACTGAAGCTTTCTTT

CDR3 length: 13
J gene: TRBJ2-1
V gene: TRBV3-1/TRBV3-2
clone size: -
D gene: -
CDR3 protein: CASSQRGGNEQFF
CDR3 DNA: TGTGCCAGCAGCCAAAGGGGGGGGAATGAGCAGTTCTTC

CDR3 length: 15
J gene: TRBJ2-3
V gene: TRBV19
clone size: -
D gene: TRBD2
CDR3 protein: CASRGRLAGTDTQYF
CDR3 DNA: TGTGCCAGTAGAGGAAGACTAGCGGGCACAGATACGCAGTATTTT

CDR3 length: 14
J gene: TRBJ1-1
V gene: TRBV6-5
clone size: many
D gene: -
CDR3 protein: CASRRETGNTEAFF
CDR3 DNA: TGTGCCAGCAGAAGAGAGACAGGGAACACTGAAGCTTTCTTT

CDR3 length: 15
J gene: TRBJ2-7
V gene: TRBV27
clone size: once
D gene: -
CDR3 protein: CASSLGGTVSYEQYF
CDR3 DNA: TGTGCCAGCAGTTTAGGGGGGACAGTCTCCTACGAGCAGTACTTC

CDR3 length: 14
J gene: TRBJ2-1
V gene: TRBV4-2
clone size: -
D gene: TRBD2
CDR3 protein: CASAGEGTINEQFF
CDR3 DNA: TGTGCCAGCGCGGGGGAGGGGACCATCAATGAGCAGTTCTTC

CDR3 length: 16
J gene: TRBJ2-5
V gene: TRBV6-6
clone size: -
D gene: TRBD2
CDR3 protein: CASSRLAGGPGETQYF
CDR3 DNA: TGTGCCAGCAGTCGACTAGCGGGAGGACCAGGGGAGACCCAGTACTTC

CDR3 length: 17
J gene: TRBJ2-3
V gene: TRBV2
clone size: -
D gene: -
CDR3 protein: CASSEFGEPTATDTQYF
CDR3 DNA: TGTGCCAGCAGTGAATTCGGGGAGCCGACGGCCACAGATACGCAGTATTTT

CDR3 length: 15
J gene: TRBJ2-1
V gene: TRBV4-1
clone size: -
D gene: -
CDR3 protein: CASSQGGGSRREQFF
CDR3 DNA: TGCGCCAGCAGCCAAGGGGGGGGCTCCCGGAGAGAGCAGTTCTTC

CDR3 length: 13
J gene: TRBJ1-1
V gene: TRBV7-2
clone size: -
D gene: TRBD1
CDR3 protein: CASSGDRNTEAFF
CDR3 DNA: TGTGCCAGCAGCGGGGACAGAAACACTGAAGCTTTCTTT

CDR3 length: 16
J gene: TRBJ1-2
V gene: TRBV11-2
clone size: -
D gene: TRBD1
CDR3 protein: CASSPTSGGVGRGYTF
CDR3 DNA: TGTGCCAGCAGCCCAACCTCAGGGGGTGTGGGCCGGGGCTACACCTTC

CDR3 length: 13
J gene: TRBJ2-7
V gene: TRBV6-5
clone size: -
D gene: TRBD1
CDR3 protein: CASRDRGPYEQYF
CDR3 DNA: TGTGCCAGTCGGGACAGGGGGCCGTACGAGCAGTACTTC

CDR3 length: 13
J gene: TRBJ1-5
V gene: TRBV19
clone size: -
D gene: -
CDR3 protein: CASSDRTNQPQHF
CDR3 DNA: TGTGCCAGTAGCGACAGAACCAATCAGCCCCAGCATTTT

CDR3 length: 15
J gene: TRBJ2-7
V gene: TRBV6-5
clone size: few
D gene: TRBD2
CDR3 protein: CASRRTSGSFHEQYF
CDR3 DNA: TGTGCCAGCAGAAGGACTAGCGGGAGTTTCCACGAGCAGTACTTC

CDR3 length: 15
J gene: TRBJ2-7
V gene: TRBV27
clone size: -
D gene: TRBD2
CDR3 protein: CASSLLGLAGTEQYF
CDR3 DNA: TGTGCCAGCAGTTTATTGGGACTAGCGGGAACCGAGCAGTACTTC

CDR3 length: 13
J gene: TRBJ1-1
V gene: TRBV27
clone size: -
D gene: -
CDR3 protein: CASLPNMNTEAFF
CDR3 DNA: TGTGCCAGCCTTCCGAACATGAACACTGAAGCTTTCTTT

CDR3 length: 14
J gene: TRBJ2-1
V gene: TRBV4-1
clone size: -
D gene: TRBD1
CDR3 protein: CASSFGQGAYEQFF
CDR3 DNA: TGCGCCAGCAGCTTCGGACAGGGGGCTTATGAGCAGTTCTTC

CDR3 length: 16
J gene: TRBJ2-7
V gene: TRBV7-2
clone size: -
D gene: TRBD2
CDR3 protein: CASSIALAGGPIEQYF
CDR3 DNA: TGTGCCAGCAGCATAGCCCTAGCGGGAGGGCCCATCGAGCAGTACTTC

CDR3 length: 16
J gene: TRBJ1-1
V gene: TRBV5-1
clone size: -
D gene: -
CDR3 protein: CASSSPSGRGNTEAFF
CDR3 DNA: TGCGCCAGCAGCTCCCCGTCGGGGAGGGGGAACACTGAAGCTTTCTTT

CDR3 length: 15
J gene: TRBJ1-4
V gene: TRBV27
clone size: -
D gene: TRBD1
CDR3 protein: CASSSPGQGVEKLFF
CDR3 DNA: TGTGCCAGCAGTTCCCCGGGACAGGGGGTTGAAAAACTGTTTTTT

CDR3 length: 14
J gene: TRBJ2-3
V gene: TRBV19
clone size: -
D gene: -
CDR3 protein: CASSMPEQAHTQYF
CDR3 DNA: TGTGCCAGTAGTATGCCGGAACAGGCCCATACGCAGTATTTT

CDR3 length: 14
J gene: TRBJ2-2
V gene: TRBV11-3
clone size: -
D gene: -
CDR3 protein: CASSLLGNTGELFF
CDR3 DNA: TGTGCCAGCAGCTTACTAGGGAACACCGGGGAGCTGTTTTTT

CDR3 length: 16
J gene: TRBJ1-2
V gene: TRBV5-5
clone size: -
D gene: -
CDR3 protein: CASSWRGDSINYGYTF
CDR3 DNA: TGTGCCAGCAGCTGGAGAGGAGACAGCATTAACTATGGCTACACCTTC

CDR3 length: 14
J gene: TRBJ2-7
V gene: TRBV5-1
clone size: -
D gene: -
CDR3 protein: CASSSLTGSYEQYF
CDR3 DNA: TGCGCCAGCAGCTCCTTGACAGGCTCCTACGAGCAGTACTTC

CDR3 length: 12
J gene: TRBJ2-3
V gene: TRBV12-5
clone size: -
D gene: -
CDR3 protein: CASGIRGDTQYF
CDR3 DNA: TGTGCTAGTGGTATAAGAGGAGATACGCAGTATTTT